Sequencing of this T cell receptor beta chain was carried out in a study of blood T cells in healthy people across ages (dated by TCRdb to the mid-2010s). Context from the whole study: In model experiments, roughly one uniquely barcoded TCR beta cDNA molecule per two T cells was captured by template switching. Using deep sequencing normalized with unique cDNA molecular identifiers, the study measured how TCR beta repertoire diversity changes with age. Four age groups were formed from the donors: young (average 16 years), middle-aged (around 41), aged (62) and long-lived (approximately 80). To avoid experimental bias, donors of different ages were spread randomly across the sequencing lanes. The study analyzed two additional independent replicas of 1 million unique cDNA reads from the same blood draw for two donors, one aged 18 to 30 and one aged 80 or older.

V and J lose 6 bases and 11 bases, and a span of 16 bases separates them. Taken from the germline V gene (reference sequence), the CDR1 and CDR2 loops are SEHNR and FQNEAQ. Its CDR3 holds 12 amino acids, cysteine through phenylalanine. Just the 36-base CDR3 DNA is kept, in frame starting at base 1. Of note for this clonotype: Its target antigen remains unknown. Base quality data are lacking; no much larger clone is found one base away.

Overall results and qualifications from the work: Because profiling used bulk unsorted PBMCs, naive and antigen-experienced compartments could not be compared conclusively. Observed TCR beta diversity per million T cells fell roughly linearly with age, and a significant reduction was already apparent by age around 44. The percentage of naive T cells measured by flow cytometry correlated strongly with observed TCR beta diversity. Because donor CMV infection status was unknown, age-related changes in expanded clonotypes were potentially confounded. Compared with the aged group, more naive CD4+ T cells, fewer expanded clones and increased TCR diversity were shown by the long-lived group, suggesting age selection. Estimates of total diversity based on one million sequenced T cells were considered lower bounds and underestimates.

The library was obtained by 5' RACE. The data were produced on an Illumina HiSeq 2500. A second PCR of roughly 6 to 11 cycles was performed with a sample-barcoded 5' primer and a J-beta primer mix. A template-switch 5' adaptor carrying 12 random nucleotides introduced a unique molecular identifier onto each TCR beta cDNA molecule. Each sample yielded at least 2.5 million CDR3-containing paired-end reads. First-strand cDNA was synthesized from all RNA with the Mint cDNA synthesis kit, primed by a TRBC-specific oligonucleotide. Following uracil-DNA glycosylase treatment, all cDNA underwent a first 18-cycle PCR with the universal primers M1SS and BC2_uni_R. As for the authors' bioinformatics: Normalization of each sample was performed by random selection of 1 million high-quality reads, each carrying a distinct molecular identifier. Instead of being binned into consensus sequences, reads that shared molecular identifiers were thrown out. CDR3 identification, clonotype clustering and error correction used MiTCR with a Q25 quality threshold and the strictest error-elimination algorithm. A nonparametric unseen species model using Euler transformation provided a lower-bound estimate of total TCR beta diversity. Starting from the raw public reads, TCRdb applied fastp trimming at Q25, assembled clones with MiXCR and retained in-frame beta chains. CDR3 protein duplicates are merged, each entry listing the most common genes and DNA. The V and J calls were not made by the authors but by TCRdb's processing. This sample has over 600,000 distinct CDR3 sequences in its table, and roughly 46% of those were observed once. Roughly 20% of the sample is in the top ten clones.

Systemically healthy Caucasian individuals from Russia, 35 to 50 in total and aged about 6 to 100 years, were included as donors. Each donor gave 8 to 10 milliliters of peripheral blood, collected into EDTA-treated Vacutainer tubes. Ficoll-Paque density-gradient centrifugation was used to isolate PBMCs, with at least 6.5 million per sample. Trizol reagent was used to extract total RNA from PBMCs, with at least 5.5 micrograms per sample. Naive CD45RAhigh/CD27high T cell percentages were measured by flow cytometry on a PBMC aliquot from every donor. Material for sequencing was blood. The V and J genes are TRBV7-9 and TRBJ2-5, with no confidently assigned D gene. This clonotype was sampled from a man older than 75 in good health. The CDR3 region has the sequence CASSSYLAVQYF. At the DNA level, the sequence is TGTGCCAGCAGTTCCTATTTAGCTGTGCAGTACTTC.